This T cell receptor (beta chain) was identified in a study of CD8 T cells in ankylosing spondylitis (dated by TCRdb to the late 2010s). For the wider study: The study profiled T cell receptor beta repertoires in healthy donors and ankylosing spondylitis patients to find disease-linked TCR variants. In total, the full study cohort was made up of some 110 healthy donors and approximately 24 ankylosing spondylitis patients. Samples of peripheral blood were taken, and for ankylosing spondylitis patients, synovial fluid was collected as well. On the study overall, not on this receptor specifically: A CD8+ phenotype was shown by the disease-linked clones, which were found at relatively low frequencies in peripheral blood. Some motif variants were previously reported in synovial fluid and blood of reactive arthritis patients, suggesting common disease-initiation mechanisms. Significant enrichment of the disease-linked clones was reported in matched synovial fluid samples from ankylosing spondylitis patients. Blood from ankylosing spondylitis patients appeared to be characterized by a TCR beta motif made up of under ten highly homologous amino acid variants.

Note on this clonotype: There is no known antigen for this receptor. No base qualities exist here, and no much larger clone lies one base off it.

The sample was run on an Illumina HiSeq 2500. Quantitative 5'-RACE with molecular barcodes was the method used to prepare the TCR beta libraries. Per the original workflow: A new computational method based on a probabilistic model of VDJ rearrangement was used to identify disease-linked TCR variants. TCRdb handled the public reads itself, with Q25 trimming in fastp and clone calling in MiXCR, and kept productive beta chains. Rows are unified per CDR3 protein, each entry keeping the most common DNA and genes. What appears here as the V and J calls and clone size reflects TCRdb's work, not the paper's. The sample records approximately 300,000 distinct CDR3 sequences, 20% of which are singletons. The top ten clonotypes cover about 8% of the sample. CDR1 and CDR2 were assigned from the germline V gene as KGHSH and LQKENI. The V end gives up 4 bases and the J end 1 base, leaving 13 bases in the junction not matched to a gene. The CDR3 sequence holds 20 residues, the cysteine and phenylalanine included. Just the 60-base CDR3 DNA is kept, in frame starting at base 1.

This sequence originates from a male donor with ankylosing spondylitis or in good health (not recorded which). The chain employs TRBV18 and TRBJ2-3; TRBD2 lines up with 14 middle nucleotides. Source material: blood, either unsorted or a sorted T cell fraction (not recorded which). The DNA is TGTGCCAGCTCACTCAGTCCCGGGACTAGCGGGGGCCTTCGCACAGATACGCAGTATTTT. It translates to CASSLSPGTSGGLRTDTQYF.